Detailed here is one TCR beta chain. What it recognizes is unknown. Germline V gives CDR1 MDHEN, CDR2 SYDVKM. The J segment lost 4 bases and the V segment lost 5 bases, leaving 10 bases of the junction unmatched. The CDR3 loop spans 15 amino acids. Vbeta (60) and Jbeta (13) primers were used in the PCR. Clones were read by immunoSEQ multiplex PCR, and TCRdb kept only the in-frame ones, dropping some. The sample records roughly 120,000 clones, 81% being singletons. The data derive from a study of cytomegalovirus exposure and HLA in healthy donors. Study-level findings and limits: It was likely that a cluster of highly shared sequence variants was a sequencing artifact. 87-base-pair reads could not separate some V segments, including TRBV6-2 and TRBV6-3.

The rearrangement uses TRBV28 and TRBJ1-2; the match to TRBD1 covers 7 bases. The sequence came from a woman aged 25 to 39 in good health and CMV-seronegative. Sequenced: PBMCs. CDR3 loop: CASSLSGTAVYGYTF. The CDR3 DNA reads TGTGCCAGCAGTCTGTCCGGGACAGCGGTCTATGGCTACACCTTC.